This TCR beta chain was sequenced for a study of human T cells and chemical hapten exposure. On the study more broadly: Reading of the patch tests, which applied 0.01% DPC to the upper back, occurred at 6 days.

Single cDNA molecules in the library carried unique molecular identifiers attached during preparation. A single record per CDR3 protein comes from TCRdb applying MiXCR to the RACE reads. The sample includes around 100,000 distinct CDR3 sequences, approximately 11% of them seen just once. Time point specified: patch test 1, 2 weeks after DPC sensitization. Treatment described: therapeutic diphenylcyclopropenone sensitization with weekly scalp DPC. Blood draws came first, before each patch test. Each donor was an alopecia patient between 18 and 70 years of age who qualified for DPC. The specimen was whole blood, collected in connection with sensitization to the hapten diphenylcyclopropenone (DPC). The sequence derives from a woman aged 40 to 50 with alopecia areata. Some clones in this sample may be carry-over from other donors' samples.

In DNA, the CDR3 is TGTGCCAGCAGAACGGGACTAGCATTATACGAGCAGTACTTC. It yields the protein CASRTGLALYEQYF. The V and J genes are TRBV28 and TRBJ2-7, with 9 bases lining up with TRBD2. Unmatched junction bases numbered 7, after V lost 6 bases and J lost 4 bases. CDR3 size: 14 residues. Germline CDR1 is MDHEN and CDR2 is SYDVKM.